This T cell receptor beta chain derives from a study of T cell repertoires in cytomegalovirus infection. For the study at large: Evidence of both CMV infection and a matching HLA type came from public TCR beta signatures. Findings and caveats of the study: Predominance within the ex vivo response was attributable to HLA-C-restricted CMV-specific TCR beta clonotypes. Carriers of CMV and the relevant HLA type were discriminated by public TCR beta frequency.

TCRdb used MiXCR to reprocess the reads, holding one entry per CDR3 protein. Here the sample spans about 320,000 distinct CDR3 sequences, over 7.5% being singletons. This clonotype was detected ten times or more. The antigen is undetermined. This sequence originates from a human donor in good health (CMV status not recorded). Some clones in this sample may be carry-over from other donors' samples. Sequencing was done on a sample of PBMCs.

The CDR3 reads CASTLGVAGNTGELFF. The DNA for the CDR3 is TGTGCCAGCACCCTTGGGGTAGCGGGAAACACCGGGGAGCTGTTTTTT. This chain links TRBV7-6 with TRBJ2-2; 8 nucleotides match TRBD2. CDR3 length: 16 residues. The germline V gene encodes CDR1 SGHVS and CDR2 FNYEAQ. J gave up 2 bases and V 7 bases, and 9 bases lay outside the gene matches.